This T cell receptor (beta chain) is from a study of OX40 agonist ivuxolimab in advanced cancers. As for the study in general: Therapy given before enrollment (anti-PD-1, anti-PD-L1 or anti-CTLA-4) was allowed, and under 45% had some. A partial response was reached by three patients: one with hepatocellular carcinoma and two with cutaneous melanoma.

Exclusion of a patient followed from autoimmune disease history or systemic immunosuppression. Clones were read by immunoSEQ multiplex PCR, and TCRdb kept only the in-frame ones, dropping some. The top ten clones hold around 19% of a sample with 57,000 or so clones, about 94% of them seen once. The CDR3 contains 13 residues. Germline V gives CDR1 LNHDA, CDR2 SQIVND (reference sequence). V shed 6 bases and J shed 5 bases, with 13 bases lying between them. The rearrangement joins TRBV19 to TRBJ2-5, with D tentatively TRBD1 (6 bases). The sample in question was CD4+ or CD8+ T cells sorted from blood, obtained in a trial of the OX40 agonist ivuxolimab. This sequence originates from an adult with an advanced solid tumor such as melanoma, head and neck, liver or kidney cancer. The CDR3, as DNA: TGTGCCAGTAGCCTGGGACATTGGGAGACCCAGTACTTC. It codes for CASSLGHWETQYF.